This T cell receptor (beta chain) appears in the sequencing data of a study of OX40 agonist ivuxolimab in advanced cancers. On the study more broadly: The patients received agonistic anti-OX40 (CD134) antibody ivuxolimab. Averaging about 60 years in age, with a range of roughly 20 to 90, the cohort was 82.7% male. Study-wide findings and caveats: Some of the lowest clonal expansion was seen in partial responders at 0.1-3.0 mg/kg.

The CDR3 has 15 amino acids. Trimming at V came to 3 bases and at J to 6 bases, leaving 10 bases not matched to a gene. The germline V gene has CDR1 SQVTM and CDR2 ANQGSEA. Using immunoSEQ multiplex PCR, the repertoire was profiled, and TCRdb retains in-frame clones only, with some absent. The sample consists of 90,000 to 95,000 clones, around 87% of them appearing once. On this clone: No antigen is known for it.

The TCR comes from an adult with an advanced solid tumor such as melanoma, head and neck, liver or kidney cancer. Specimen: CD4+ or CD8+ T cells sorted from blood, collected in a trial of the OX40 agonist ivuxolimab. The chain links TRBV29-1 to TRBJ1-2; 10 bases map to TRBD1. CDR3 DNA sequence: TGCAGCGTTGAGGGAGGAGACAGGGGGCTTCATGGCTACACCTTC. The encoded protein is CSVEGGDRGLHGYTF.